This T cell receptor beta chain derives from a study of Ad26.COV2.S vaccination and SARS-CoV-2 variants. General study points: The TCR breadth and depth analyses may have produced an underestimate of total T cell responses. The placebo group had lower spike-specific TCR breadth than the vaccine recipients did.

Treatment described: 15 to 20 received Ad26.COV2.S at low or high dose, single or two shots; about 5 received placebo; per-sample allocation not given. All samples were drawn on day 63, counting from the first vaccine or placebo injection. About this clone itself: Its cognate antigen is unknown.

Some clones are missing from TCRdb's copy, which holds only in-frame ones; the method was immunoSEQ multiplex PCR. The table has around 340,000 clones, about nine tenths seen once. V was cut by 1 base and J by 2 bases, with 10 bases left in between. The V gene's germline CDR1 is SGHTS and CDR2 YDEGEE. CDR3 length: 15 residues. The rearrangement links TRBV5-8 to TRBJ1-5; unclear D gene. The source is a person between 18 and 65 years old who received the Ad26.COV2.S COVID-19 vaccine or a placebo. The material sequenced was peripheral blood, taken in a trial of Ad26.COV2.S vaccine versus placebo. The CDR3 nucleotides are TGTGCCAGCAGCTTGTACGGGGTAGGCAATCAGCCCCAGCATTTT. Its protein is CASSLYGVGNQPQHF.